This record concerns one T cell receptor (beta chain) sequence. Study members were between roughly 18 and 100 years old and lived in 24 US regions. Participants were placed into cohorts based on the clinical history they reported. V was clipped by 3 bases and J by 4 bases; unmatched bases: 13. The CDR3 totals 16 residues. Looked up from germline, CDR1 is SQVTM and CDR2 is ANQGSEA. The data originate from a study of blood T cell repertoires in COVID-19. For the study at large: COVID-19 samples from acute and convalescent phases originated in the United States, Italy and Spain. Sources were T cells, B-cell-depleted T cells, or PBMCs; the material itself was cDNA or gDNA.

Using immunoSEQ multiplex PCR, the repertoire was profiled, and TCRdb retains in-frame clones only, with some absent. The table includes over 250,000 clones, under 90% detected once. The rearrangement uses TRBV29-1 and TRBJ2-7; 9 nucleotides match TRBD2. Sequencing was performed on PBMCs or T cells enriched from blood (not recorded which). This TCR was sampled from a woman aged 55-70 years who had recovered from COVID-19. The CDR3 sequence: CSVDGGIGTSLYEQYF. In DNA form, the CDR3 reads TGCAGCGTTGATGGGGGGATTGGGACTAGCCTTTACGAGCAGTACTTC.